What follows are 7 T cell receptor beta chains derived from one specimen sequenced in a study of blood T cell repertoires in COVID-19. The assay was immunoSEQ multiplex PCR, and TCRdb's table has in-frame clones only and misses some. Among about 480,000 clones listed, roughly nine tenths were seen once. The sample consisted of PBMCs or T cells enriched from blood (not recorded which). The source of these receptors is a woman in her sixties who had recovered from COVID-19.

V usage is TRBV5-1 and J usage is TRBJ2-7; no clear D. Deletions cut 0 bases from V and 5 bases from J, with 6 bases between. The CDR3 has 12 residues. The germline V gene encodes CDR1 SGHRS and CDR2 YFSETQ. Here the CDR3 DNA reads TGCGCCAGCAGCTTGGGGGCAGACGAGCAGTACGTC. Translating gives CASSLGADEQYV.

V and J are TRBV9 and TRBJ1-5; 7 positions match TRBD1. The junction had 10 bases not matched to a gene; V was cut back by 0 bases and J by 7 bases. This CDR3 is 16 amino acids long. Germline V CDR1 and CDR2: SGDLS, YYNGEE. This CDR3 is CASSVVGTELRQPQHF. In DNA, the CDR3 is TGTGCCAGCAGCGTAGTAGGGACAGAGTTAAGGCAGCCCCAGCATTTT.

J is TRBJ2-3 and V is TRBV29-1; 12 nucleotides match TRBD2. Trimming cost V 6 bases and J 2 bases; bases outside gene matches: 6. This CDR3 contains 15 residues. Germline V gene sequence: CDR1 SQVTM, CDR2 ANQGSEA. This CDR3 is CSVTTSGGNTDTQYF. The CDR3, as DNA: TGCAGCGTGACTACTAGCGGGGGGAACACAGATACGCAGTATTTT.

V usage is TRBV7-8 and J usage is TRBJ2-3, with 7 positions matching TRBD2. Germline CDR1 SGHVS, CDR2 FQNEAQ. J lost 2 bases, V lost 5 bases, and 10 bases had no gene match. The CDR3 length is 16 residues. The CDR3 loop reads CASSPSRGVHTDTQYF. The CDR3 coding sequence is TGTGCCAGCAGCCCCAGTCGGGGGGTCCACACAGATACGCAGTATTTT.

The chain joins TRBV19 to TRBJ1-1; 7 bases fit TRBD1. J was trimmed by 11 bases and V by 4 bases; bases with no gene match: 13. This CDR3 comprises 14 residues. Germline V CDR1 and CDR2: LNHDA, SQIVND (reference sequence). This CDR3 reads CASSKPFHRGDAFF. CDR3 sequence (DNA): TGTGCCAGTAGTAAGCCCTTCCACAGGGGAGACGCTTTCTTT.

The rearrangement joins TRBV7-6 to TRBJ2-1; 12 bases map to TRBD2. The CDR3 totals 15 residues. Germline assignment: CDR1 SGHVS and CDR2 FNYEAQ. The J segment lost 6 bases and the V segment lost 5 bases, leaving 5 bases of the junction unmatched. CDR3 nucleotides: TGTGCCAGCAGCCCCAGGACTAGCGGGGCCAATGAGCAGTTCTTC. Translation: CASSPRTSGANEQFF.

A single count supports this clone. In nucleotides, the CDR3 is TGTGCCAGCAGTTTTGCCTGGGGACTAGCCACCGGGGAGCTGTTTTTT. Translation: CASSFAWGLATGELFF. The genes are TRBV7-8 and TRBJ2-2, with 9 bases that match TRBD2. The CDR3 runs 16 residues. In germline, CDR1 is SGHVS, CDR2 FQNEAQ. V was clipped by 6 bases and J by 4 bases; unmatched bases: 9. Complete variable domain (other parts from reference TRBV7-8 and TRBJ2-2): GAGVSQSPRYKVAKRGQDVALRCDPISGHVSLFWYQQALGQGPEFLTYFQNEAQLDKSGLPSDRFFAERPEGSVSTLKIQRTQQEDSAVYLCASSFAWGLATGELFFGEGSRLTVL.